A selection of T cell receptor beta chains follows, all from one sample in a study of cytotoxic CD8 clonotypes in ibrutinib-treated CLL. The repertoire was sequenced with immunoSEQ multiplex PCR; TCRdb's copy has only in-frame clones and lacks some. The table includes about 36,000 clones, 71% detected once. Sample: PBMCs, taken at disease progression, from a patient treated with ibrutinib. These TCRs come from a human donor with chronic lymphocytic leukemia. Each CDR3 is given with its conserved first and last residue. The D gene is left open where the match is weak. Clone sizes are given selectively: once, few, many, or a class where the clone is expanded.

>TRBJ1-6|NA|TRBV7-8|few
CASSQGANSPLHF
TGTGCCAGCAGCCAGGGAGCAAATTCACCCCTCCACTTT
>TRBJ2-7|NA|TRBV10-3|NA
CAISESIPSYEQYF
TGTGCCATCAGTGAGTCGATTCCGTCCTACGAGCAGTACTTC
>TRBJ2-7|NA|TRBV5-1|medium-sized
CASSLQGYEQYF
TGCGCCAGCAGCTTACAGGGCTACGAGCAGTACTTC
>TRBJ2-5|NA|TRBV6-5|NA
CASSYETSQYF
TGTGCCAGCAGTTACGAGACTAGCCAGTACTTC
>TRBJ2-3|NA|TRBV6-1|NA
CASSLWGADTQYF
TGTGCCAGCTCCCTATGGGGGGCGGATACGCAGTATTTT
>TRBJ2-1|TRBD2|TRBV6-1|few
CASSVGGVGGNEQFF
TGTGCCAGCAGTGTGGGAGGGGTCGGAGGCAATGAGCAGTTCTTC
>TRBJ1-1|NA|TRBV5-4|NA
CASSLGASEAFF
TGTGCCAGCAGCTTAGGGGCGTCTGAAGCTTTCTTT
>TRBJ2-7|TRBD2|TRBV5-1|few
CASSLVGGVNYEQYF
TGCGCCAGCAGCCTAGTCGGGGGGGTAAACTACGAGCAGTACTTC
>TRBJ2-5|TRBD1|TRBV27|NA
CASSSPQRTGARETQYF
TGTGCCAGCAGTTCCCCCCAAAGGACAGGGGCAAGGGAGACCCAGTACTTC
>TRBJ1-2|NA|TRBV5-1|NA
CASSLVGVDYGYTF
TGCGCCAGCAGCTTGGTAGGGGTGGACTATGGCTACACCTTC
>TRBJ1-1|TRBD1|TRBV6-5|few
CASSRDRWATEAFF
TGTGCCAGCAGTAGGGACAGGTGGGCCACTGAAGCTTTCTTT
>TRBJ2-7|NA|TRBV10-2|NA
CASSDQGSIGEQYF
TGCGCCAGCAGTGATCAGGGGTCAATAGGCGAGCAGTACTTC
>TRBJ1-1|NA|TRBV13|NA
CASVIGSMRTEAFF
TGTGCCAGCGTAATCGGGTCCATGAGGACTGAAGCTTTCTTT
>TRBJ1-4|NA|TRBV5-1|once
CASSLFGTAGANEKLFF
TGCGCCAGCAGCTTGTTTGGGACGGCAGGTGCTAATGAAAAACTGTTTTTT
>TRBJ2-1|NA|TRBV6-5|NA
CASSQGNEQFF
TGTGCCAGCAGTCAGGGTAATGAGCAGTTCTTC
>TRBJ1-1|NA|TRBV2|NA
CASTKYQESEAFF
TGTGCCAGCACCAAATATCAGGAGAGTGAAGCTTTCTTT
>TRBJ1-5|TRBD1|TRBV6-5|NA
CASSSGQGSNQPQHF
TGTGCCAGCAGTTCCGGACAGGGCAGCAATCAGCCCCAGCATTTT
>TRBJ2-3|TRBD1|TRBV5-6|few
CASRTGSTDTQYF
TGTGCCAGTAGGACAGGTAGCACAGATACGCAGTATTTT
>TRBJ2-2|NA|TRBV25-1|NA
CASSASHFDTGELFF
TGTGCCAGCAGTGCGTCTCACTTCGACACCGGGGAGCTGTTTTTT
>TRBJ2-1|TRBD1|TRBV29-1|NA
CSVDRDRAKLLRNEQFF
TGCAGCGTTGACAGGGACAGGGCCAAGCTGCTGAGGAATGAGCAGTTCTTC
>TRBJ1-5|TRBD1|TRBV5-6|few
CASSGGTGVNSNQPQHF
TGTGCCAGCAGCGGCGGGACAGGGGTTAATAGCAATCAGCCCCAGCATTTT
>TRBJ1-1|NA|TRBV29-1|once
CSASSGRAGEAFF
TGCAGCGCCTCGTCGGGGCGGGCAGGCGAAGCTTTCTTT
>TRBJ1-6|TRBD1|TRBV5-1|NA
CASSLAGTVINSPLHF
TGCGCCAGCAGCTTGGCCGGGACAGTAATTAATTCACCCCTCCACTTT
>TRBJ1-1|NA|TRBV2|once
CASRTGFGMNTEAFF
TGTGCCAGCAGAACAGGGTTTGGGATGAACACTGAAGCTTTCTTT
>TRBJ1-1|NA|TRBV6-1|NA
CASTLFSGATEAFF
TGTGCCAGCACCCTATTTTCTGGAGCTACTGAAGCTTTCTTT
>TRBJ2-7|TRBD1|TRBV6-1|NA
CASTAGTEAYEQYF
TGTGCCAGCACAGCCGGGACAGAAGCCTACGAGCAGTACTTC
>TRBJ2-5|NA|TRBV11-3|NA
CASSFGAGETQYF
TGTGCCAGCAGCTTTGGCGCCGGAGAGACCCAGTACTTC
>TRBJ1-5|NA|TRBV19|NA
CASTDGVQPQHF
TGTGCCAGTACCGATGGGGTTCAGCCCCAGCATTTT
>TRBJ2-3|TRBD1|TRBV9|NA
CASSFGQVSTDTQYF
TGTGCCAGCAGCTTCGGACAGGTTAGCACAGATACGCAGTATTTT
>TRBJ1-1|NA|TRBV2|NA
CASSAKGSPEAFF
TGTGCCAGCAGCGCAAAAGGGTCCCCTGAAGCTTTCTTT
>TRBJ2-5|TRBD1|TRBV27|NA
CASSPRDRGSETQYF
TGTGCCAGCAGTCCCCGGGACAGGGGCTCGGAGACCCAGTACTTC
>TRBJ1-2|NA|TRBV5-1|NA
CASSLEGGSYYGYTF
TGCGCCAGCAGCTTGGAAGGAGGCAGCTACTATGGCTACACCTTC
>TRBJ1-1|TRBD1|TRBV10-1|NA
CASSPLRDRVNTEAFF
TGCGCCAGCAGTCCCCTTCGGGACAGGGTGAACACTGAAGCTTTCTTT
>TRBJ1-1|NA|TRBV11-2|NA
CASSHQWNTEAFF
TGTGCCAGCAGCCATCAGTGGAACACTGAAGCTTTCTTT
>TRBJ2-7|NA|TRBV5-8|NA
CASSVRALTKEQYF
TGTGCCAGCAGCGTGAGAGCACTGACTAAAGAGCAGTACTTC
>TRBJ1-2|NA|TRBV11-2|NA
CASSQDIQGSYGYTF
TGTGCCAGCAGCCAAGATATACAGGGCTCATATGGCTACACCTTC
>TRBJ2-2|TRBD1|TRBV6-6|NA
CASSKTGGFGGELFF
TGTGCCAGCAGTAAAACAGGGGGCTTTGGTGGGGAGCTGTTTTTT